The source of this T cell receptor (beta chain) is a study of shared clonotypes between healthy human individuals. Regarding the study as a whole: The donor pool, a small one, limited the genetic and exposure-history diversity represented. Naive subsets generally exceeded memory subsets in estimated richness.

The naive CD8 fraction comprised CD45RO-negative cells positively selected for CCR7 and excluded terminally differentiated effector memory CD45RA+ cells. Donors were healthy HIV-negative adults without recently reported acute infections or vaccinations. With respect to this clone: Its specificity is unknown.

V trimming: 6 bases; J trimming: 1 base; junction bases outside the gene matches: 0. The germline CDR1 and CDR2 sequences are MNHEY and SMNVEV (reference sequence). This CDR3 region has 15 residues. Researchers divided each subset's genomic DNA evenly across several immunoSEQ plates. Sequenced by immunoSEQ multiplex PCR; TCRdb stores in-frame clones only, minus some. The sample holds some 2.1 million clones, about 94% seen once. Input material: naive CD8+ T cells from PBMCs. The TCR was taken from a man between 18 and 29 years old in good health. Some clones in this sample may be carry-over from other donors' samples. The chain combines TRBV27 with TRBJ2-7; 16 bases match TRBD2. The CDR3 DNA is TGTGCCAGCAGGGGACTAGCGGGAGGGTCCTACGAGCAGTACTTC. This sequence encodes CASRGLAGGSYEQYF.